The next 12 T cell receptor beta chains were all read from a single sample in a study of T cells of healthy individuals. One entry per CDR3 protein results from TCRdb running MiXCR on the 5' RACE reads. This sample has about 53,000 distinct CDR3 sequences, with about 14% found just once. The receptors originated from a human donor in good health.

A few counts support this clonotype. The rearrangement uses TRBV20-1 and TRBJ2-3; TRBD2 matches at 8 bases. The length of the CDR3 is 16 residues. Losses at the gene ends were 6 bases for V and 1 base for J; bases not matched to a gene: 12. Looked up from germline, CDR1 is DFQATT and CDR2 is SNEGSKA (reference sequence). CDR3 DNA sequence: TGCAGTGCCCGATCCCCTCCGGGGGGGGGCACAGATACGCAGTATTTT. This translates into CSARSPPGGGTDTQYF.

This clonotype was counted between two and nine times. V gene TRBV24-1 combines with J gene TRBJ2-3; 12 nucleotides line up with TRBD2. This CDR3 is 16 amino acids long. Germline trimming cut 5 bases from V and 5 bases from J; bases unmatched to any gene: 7. CDR1 is KGHDR and CDR2 is SFDVKD in the germline V gene. CDR3 amino acids: CATSALAGGPGDTQYF. The CDR3 region has the DNA TGTGCCACCAGTGCTCTAGCGGGAGGGCCCGGAGATACGCAGTATTTT.

Ten or more counts support this clonotype. The V and J genes are TRBV6-6 and TRBJ2-3; 10 bases agree with TRBD2. The trim removed 0 bases at V and 6 bases at J, leaving 15 bases unmatched. CDR1 and CDR2 (germline): MNHNY, SVGAGI (reference sequence). This CDR3 spans 19 amino acids. The CDR3 coding sequence is TGTGCCAGCAGTTACTCAAACTTGGGACTAGCGACCCCTGGGGATACGCAGTATTTT. Amino acid sequence: CASSYSNLGLATPGDTQYF.

This clonotype has at least ten counts. The chain employs TRBV5-1 and TRBJ2-2, with TRBD1 matching over 11 bases. The CDR3 sequence is 16 residues long. Germline CDR1 is SGHRS and CDR2 is YFSETQ. The V gene end was trimmed by 3 bases and the J gene end by 3 bases; junction bases not matched to a gene: 4. In DNA form, the CDR3 reads TGCGCCAGCAGCTCTGGACAGGGGGCTGACACCGGGGAGCTGTTTTTT. Translation: CASSSGQGADTGELFF. Together with reference TRBV5-1 and TRBJ2-2, the CDR3 gives the full variable domain: KAGVTQTPRYLIKTRGQQVTLSCSPISGHRSVSWYQQTPGQGLQFLFEYFSETQRNKGNFPGRFSGRQFSNSRSEMNVSTLELGDSALYLCASSSGQGADTGELFFGEGSRLTVL.

This clonotype has just one count. This likely comes from a read error, as the CDR3 has no conserved phenylalanine or tryptophan at its end. The rearrangement uses TRBV3-1 and TRBJ2-7, with D perhaps matching TRBD1 or TRBD2 (5 bases each). The germline V and J ends were trimmed by 1 base and 6 bases, with 10 bases remaining between them. In germline, CDR1 is LGHDT, CDR2 YNNKEL (reference sequence). The CDR3 sequence is 13 residues long. CDR3 region: CASSQVVGGEQYC. The CDR3 DNA reads as TGTGCCAGCAGCCAAGTGGTTGGGGGCGAGCAGTACTGC.

The CDR3 DNA reads as TGCGCCAGCAGCCAAGGAGGGGTTGGGTCACCCCTCCACTTT. Protein sequence: CASSQGGVGSPLHF. The chain carries TRBV4-3 and TRBJ1-6, with TRBD1 as a possible D gene (5 bases). Germline V CDR1 and CDR2: LGHNA, YSLEER. V was cut by 1 base and J by 10 bases, with 11 bases left in between. The length of the CDR3 is 14 residues.

There are a few counts of this clonotype. V usage is TRBV9 and J usage is TRBJ2-5; D possibly matches TRBD1 or TRBD2 (5 bases each). From germline, CDR1 is SGDLS and CDR2 YYNGEE. V dropped 1 base and J dropped 5 bases, with 9 bases sitting between them. CDR3 length: 13 residues. The CDR3 nucleotides read TGTGCCAGCAGCGTACGAGGGGCTGAGACCCAGTACTTC. Translating gives CASSVRGAETQYF.

The chain uses TRBV4-2 and TRBJ2-5, with a weak D call TRBD2 (6 bases). This CDR3 spans 12 amino acids. Germline CDR1 reads LGHNA; CDR2 reads YNFKEQ. The V end lost 4 bases, the J end lost 6 bases, and 9 bases lay between the germline ends. CDR3 sequence reads: CASSPGRQTQYF. CDR3 in DNA: TGTGCCAGCAGCCCTGGGAGGCAGACCCAGTACTTC.

This clonotype was seen many times. The chain recombines TRBV2 with TRBJ2-7, with TRBD2 matching 13 bases. The CDR3 length is 17 residues. Per the germline V gene, CDR1 is SNHLY and CDR2 is FYNNEI. Germline trimming cut 5 bases from V and 5 bases from J; bases unmatched to any gene: 12. The CDR3 nucleotides read TGTGCCAGCAGTCGTAGACTAGCGGGAGGTAACTCGGACGAGCAGTACTTC. It encodes CASSRRLAGGNSDEQYF.

This clonotype has ten or more counts. Its ends do not fully match the called genes, so a read error is possible. The chain couples TRBV7-2 to TRBJ1-1; D not certain. The germline V gene encodes CDR1 SGHTA and CDR2 FQGNSA. The CDR3 length is 15 residues. CDR3 in amino acids: CASSLGRLGNTEAFF. Written as DNA, the CDR3 is TGTGCCAGCAGTTTAGGGAGGTTGGGGAACACTGAAGCTTTCTTT. The whole variable domain, remainder taken from reference TRBV7-2 and TRBJ1-1, is GAGVSQSPSNKVTEKGKDVELRCDPISGHTALYWYRQSLGQGLEFLIYFQGNSAPDKSGLPSDRFSAERTGGSVSTLTIQRTQQEDSAVYLCASSLGRLGNTEAFFGQGTRLTVV.

This clonotype showed up just a few times. The CDR3 DNA sequence: TGTGCCAGCAGTCGACTAGCGGGACCTAGCACAGATACGCAGTATTTT. Amino acid sequence: CASSRLAGPSTDTQYF. The genes are TRBV2 and TRBJ2-3, with TRBD2 matching over 11 bases. V gave up 5 bases and J gave up 0 bases; unmatched junction bases: 4. CDR3 length: 16 amino acids. From germline, CDR1 is SNHLY and CDR2 FYNNEI.

At least ten counts were recorded for this clonotype. The chain joins TRBV12-5 to TRBJ2-7, with 7 positions matching TRBD1. The germline CDR1 and CDR2 sequences are LGHNT and FRNRAP. The J segment lost 6 bases and the V segment lost 5 bases, leaving 10 bases of the junction unmatched. The length of the CDR3 is 14 residues. The CDR3 DNA follows: TGTGCTAGTGGTCCCGGGACAGCTGCGTTCGAGCAGTACTTC. It encodes CASGPGTAAFEQYF.